The 5 T cell receptor beta chains in this list originate from one sample, sequenced in a study of cytomegalovirus exposure and HLA in healthy donors. The primer mix had 60 Vbeta and 13 Jbeta primers. Sequencing was performed with immunoSEQ multiplex PCR; in TCRdb, only in-frame clones are kept and a portion is missing. The profile shows 200,000 to 300,000 clones, about four fifths of them singletons. The sample was PBMCs. These receptors all come from a woman aged 35 to 49 in good health and CMV-seropositive.

This clone was detected a few times. The genes are TRBV5-1 and TRBJ2-3; TRBD1 is a possible D gene (6 bases). Trimming removed 5 bases from V and 2 bases from J, with 12 bases in between. The CDR3 covers 14 residues. Germline CDR1 SGHRS, CDR2 YFSETQ. The CDR3 spells CASSQAGVTDTQYF. Here the CDR3 DNA reads TGCGCCAGCAGTCAAGCAGGGGTCACAGATACGCAGTATTTT.

The rearrangement joins TRBV2 to TRBJ2-2, with a possible D match to TRBD1 (6 bases). Trimming removed 7 bases at V and 5 bases at J, with 14 bases between. The CDR3 totals 14 residues. Looked up from germline, CDR1 is SNHLY and CDR2 is FYNNEI. The CDR3 reads CASNYLTGTGELFF. The CDR3 DNA reads TGTGCCAGCAATTACCTTACAGGGACCGGGGAGCTGTTTTTT.

In its sample, this clone was seen a few times. The chain has TRBV30 and TRBJ2-1; 7 bases map to TRBD1. J was trimmed by 10 bases and V by 1 base; bases with no gene match: 1. Germline assignment: CDR1 GTSNPN and CDR2 SVGIG (reference sequence). This CDR3 contains 11 residues. The CDR3 DNA reads TGTGCCTGGAGTGAACAGGGGGAGCAGTTCTTC. Translation gives CAWSEQGEQFF.

This clone came up a few times. The chain is built from TRBV6-6 and TRBJ2-5; D is uncertain. The CDR3 covers 14 residues. The germline gives CDR1 MNHNY, CDR2 SVGAGI (reference sequence). V lost 2 bases to trimming and J lost 2 bases, with 9 bases between them. The CDR3 sequence: CASSYGPGQETQYF. CDR3 nucleotide sequence: TGTGCCAGCAGTTACGGGCCAGGTCAAGAGACCCAGTACTTC.

The V call is TRBV27, the J call TRBJ2-1; 11 bases match TRBD2. The CDR3 loop spans 12 amino acids. V lost 6 bases and J lost 11; bases outside the gene matches: 3. The germline CDR1 and CDR2 sequences are MNHEY and SMNVEV (reference sequence). The CDR3, as DNA: TGTGCCAGCAGGTTAGCGGGGGGGCAGCAGTTCTTC. Encoded protein: CASRLAGGQQFF.